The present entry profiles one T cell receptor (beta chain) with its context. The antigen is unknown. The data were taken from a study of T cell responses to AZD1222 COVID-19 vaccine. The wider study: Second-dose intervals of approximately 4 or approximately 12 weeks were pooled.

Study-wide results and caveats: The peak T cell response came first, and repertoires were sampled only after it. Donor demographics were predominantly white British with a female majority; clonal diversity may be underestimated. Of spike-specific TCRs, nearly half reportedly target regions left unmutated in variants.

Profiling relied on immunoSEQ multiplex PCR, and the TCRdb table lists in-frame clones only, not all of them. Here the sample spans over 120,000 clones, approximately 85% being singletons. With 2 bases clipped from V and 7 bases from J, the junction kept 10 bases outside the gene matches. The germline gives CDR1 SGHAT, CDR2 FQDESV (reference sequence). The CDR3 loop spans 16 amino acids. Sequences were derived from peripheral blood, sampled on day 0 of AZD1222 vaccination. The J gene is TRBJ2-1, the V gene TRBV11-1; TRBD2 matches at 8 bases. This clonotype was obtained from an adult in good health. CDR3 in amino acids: CASSLLAGAYGNEQFF. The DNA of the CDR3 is TGTGCCAGCAGCTTACTAGCGGGCGCTTATGGGAATGAGCAGTTCTTC.